This entry features one T cell receptor (beta chain) sequence. Its antigen is still unknown. The sample originates from a study of vaccination effects on CD4 cells after COVID-19. Findings and caveats of the study: Late post-vaccination samples showed marked contraction of infection- and vaccine-induced clones. The study, lacking early post-infection timepoints, had few convalescent patients.

Repertoires were generated with immunoSEQ multiplex PCR, while TCRdb's copy carries only in-frame clones and drops some. The sample holds about 41,000 clones; around 77% are singletons and the top ten take approximately 2.9%. CD4+ T cells specific for antigen were expanded with viral peptide pools by the ViraFEST assay before sequencing. Subsequent to a culture period of roughly 11 days, CD4+ T cells were isolated. Nucleocapsid antibodies stayed negative before and after vaccination, showing no earlier SARS-CoV-2 infection. The CDR3 contains 16 residues. The germline V and J ends were trimmed by 1 base and 3 bases, with 12 bases remaining between them. CDR1 is LGHDT, CDR2 YNNKEL, per germline (reference sequence).

This TCR derives from a human donor who received a COVID-19 vaccine. The J gene is TRBJ2-2, the V gene TRBV3-1 (or the pseudogene TRBV3-2), with D perhaps matching TRBD1 (5 bases). Sequencing was performed on CD4+ T cells from PBMCs cultured with HCoV-NL63 spike peptides, taken before COVID-19 vaccination. As DNA, the CDR3 is TGTGCCAGCAGCCAAGTTAAGGGGCTTCACACCGGGGAGCTGTTTTTT. It specifies CASSQVKGLHTGELFF.